These T cell receptor beta chains were read from a single sample in a study of T cell responses to AZD1222 COVID-19 vaccine. Generated by immunoSEQ multiplex PCR, the TCRdb table keeps only in-frame clones and is missing some. The sample contains 150,000 or so clones, approximately 90% of which appear only once. Sequences were derived from peripheral blood, sampled 28 days after the second AZD1222 dose. These receptor sequences come from an adult who received the AZD1222 COVID-19 vaccine. The CDR3 runs from the conserved cysteine through the conserved F or W. D genes are given only for firm matches. Not every row has a clone size; where given, it reads once, few, many or a size class.

v_gene: TRBV28
d_gene: -
abundance: -
j_gene: TRBJ2-3
CDR3nt: TGTGCCAGCATCAGCCAAGATACGCAGTATTTT
CDR3aa: CASISQDTQYF

v_gene: TRBV28
d_gene: TRBD2
abundance: -
j_gene: TRBJ2-1
CDR3nt: TGTGCCAGCACCCCCATCCCAACTAGCGGGAGGGCCCGTATATACAATGAGCAGTTCTTC
CDR3aa: CASTPIPTSGRARIYNEQFF

v_gene: TRBV30
d_gene: -
abundance: -
j_gene: TRBJ1-1
CDR3nt: TGTGCCTGGAGTACCTACGGACGGAGCACTGAAGCTTTCTTT
CDR3aa: CAWSTYGRSTEAFF

v_gene: TRBV5-1
d_gene: -
abundance: -
j_gene: TRBJ2-1
CDR3nt: TGCGCCAGCAGCACGACCCCTAGCTCCTACAATGAGCAGTTCTTC
CDR3aa: CASSTTPSSYNEQFF

v_gene: TRBV7-9
d_gene: TRBD1
abundance: -
j_gene: TRBJ1-6
CDR3nt: TGTGCCAGCAGCTTAGTAGCTGGACAGGGTTATTCACCCCTCCACTTT
CDR3aa: CASSLVAGQGYSPLHF

v_gene: TRBV6-5
d_gene: -
abundance: -
j_gene: TRBJ1-1
CDR3nt: TGTGCCAGCAGTTACGTGGCAGGTCCTGAAGCTTTCTTT
CDR3aa: CASSYVAGPEAFF

v_gene: TRBV6-6
d_gene: TRBD2
abundance: -
j_gene: TRBJ2-4
CDR3nt: TGTGCCAGCACCATGGGACTAGCTGACAACATTCAGTACTTC
CDR3aa: CASTMGLADNIQYF

v_gene: TRBV28
d_gene: TRBD2
abundance: -
j_gene: TRBJ2-3
CDR3nt: TGTGCCAGCCGTGCACCGGGAGGGGATACGCAGTATTTT
CDR3aa: CASRAPGGDTQYF

v_gene: TRBV29-1
d_gene: -
abundance: -
j_gene: TRBJ1-2
CDR3nt: TGCAGCGTGGGAGGCTACACCTTC
CDR3aa: CSVGGYTF

v_gene: TRBV7-2
d_gene: -
abundance: -
j_gene: TRBJ1-2
CDR3nt: TGTGCCAGCAGCTTAGGGCCTCCCGTCGGCAAATATGGCTACACCTTC
CDR3aa: CASSLGPPVGKYGYTF

v_gene: TRBV28
d_gene: -
abundance: -
j_gene: TRBJ1-2
CDR3nt: TGTGCCAGCAGTCCCAGGATCGATGGCTACACCTTC
CDR3aa: CASSPRIDGYTF

v_gene: TRBV19
d_gene: -
abundance: once
j_gene: TRBJ1-5
CDR3nt: TGTGCCAGTAGTATAAGCCCGGGTGGGGTTCTAAATCAGCCCCAGCATTTT
CDR3aa: CASSISPGGVLNQPQHF

v_gene: TRBV19
d_gene: -
abundance: -
j_gene: TRBJ2-1
CDR3nt: TGTGCCAGTAGTCTCCGACGGGCGAAGGAGAATGAGCAGTTCTTC
CDR3aa: CASSLRRAKENEQFF

v_gene: TRBV7-6
d_gene: TRBD2
abundance: -
j_gene: TRBJ2-1
CDR3nt: TGTGCCAGCAGCTTAGCGCGGGGGGTCGGTGAGCAGTTCTTC
CDR3aa: CASSLARGVGEQFF

v_gene: TRBV4-1
d_gene: -
abundance: -
j_gene: TRBJ1-3
CDR3nt: TGCGCCAGCAGCCCCAGGACAGTAGCTGGAAACACCATATATTTT
CDR3aa: CASSPRTVAGNTIYF

v_gene: TRBV6-5
d_gene: -
abundance: once
j_gene: TRBJ1-1
CDR3nt: TGTGCCAGCAGTTACGGGACAAACACTGAAGCTTTCTTT
CDR3aa: CASSYGTNTEAFF

v_gene: TRBV15
d_gene: -
abundance: -
j_gene: TRBJ1-5
CDR3nt: TGTGCCACCAGCGGGGGGAGGAATCAGCCCCAGCATTTT
CDR3aa: CATSGGRNQPQHF

v_gene: TRBV6-5
d_gene: TRBD1
abundance: -
j_gene: TRBJ1-5
CDR3nt: TGTGCCAGCAGTCGGACAGGGGGCAATCAGCCCCAGCATTTT
CDR3aa: CASSRTGGNQPQHF

v_gene: TRBV7-9
d_gene: -
abundance: -
j_gene: TRBJ1-1
CDR3nt: TGTGCCAGCAGTTGGGCCACTGAAGCTTTCTTT
CDR3aa: CASSWATEAFF

v_gene: TRBV4-1
d_gene: TRBD1
abundance: -
j_gene: TRBJ1-1
CDR3nt: TGCGCCAGCAGCCTGTCACAGGGGATTACTGAAGCTTTCTTT
CDR3aa: CASSLSQGITEAFF

v_gene: TRBV28
d_gene: -
abundance: -
j_gene: TRBJ2-5
CDR3nt: TGTGCCACCTCAGGGCCTAATAAAGAGACCCAATACTTC
CDR3aa: CATSGPNKETQYF

v_gene: TRBV28
d_gene: TRBD2
abundance: -
j_gene: TRBJ2-3
CDR3nt: TGTGCCAGCAGTGAATTAGCGGGACTAAGCACAGATACGCAGTATTTT
CDR3aa: CASSELAGLSTDTQYF